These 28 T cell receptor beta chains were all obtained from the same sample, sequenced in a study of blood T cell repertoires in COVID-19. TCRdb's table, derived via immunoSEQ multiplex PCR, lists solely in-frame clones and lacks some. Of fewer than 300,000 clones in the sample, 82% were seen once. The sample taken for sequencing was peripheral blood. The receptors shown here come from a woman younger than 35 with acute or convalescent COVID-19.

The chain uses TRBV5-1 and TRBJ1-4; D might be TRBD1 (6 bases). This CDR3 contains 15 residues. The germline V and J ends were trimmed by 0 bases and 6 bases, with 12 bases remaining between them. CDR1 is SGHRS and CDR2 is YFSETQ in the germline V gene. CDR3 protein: CASSLGGGMDEKLFF. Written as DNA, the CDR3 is TGCGCCAGCAGCTTGGGCGGGGGCATGGATGAAAAACTGTTTTTT. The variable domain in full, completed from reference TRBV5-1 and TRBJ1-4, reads KAGVTQTPRYLIKTRGQQVTLSCSPISGHRSVSWYQQTPGQGLQFLFEYFSETQRNKGNFPGRFSGRQFSNSRSEMNVSTLELGDSALYLCASSLGGGMDEKLFFGSGTQLSVL.

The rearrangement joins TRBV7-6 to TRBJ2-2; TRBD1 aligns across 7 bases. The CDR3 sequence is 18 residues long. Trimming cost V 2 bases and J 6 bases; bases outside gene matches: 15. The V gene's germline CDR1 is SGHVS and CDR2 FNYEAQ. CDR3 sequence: CASSLLGPGQSPPGELFF. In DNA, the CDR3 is TGTGCCAGCAGCTTACTGGGGCCGGGACAGTCCCCTCCCGGGGAGCTGTTTTTT.

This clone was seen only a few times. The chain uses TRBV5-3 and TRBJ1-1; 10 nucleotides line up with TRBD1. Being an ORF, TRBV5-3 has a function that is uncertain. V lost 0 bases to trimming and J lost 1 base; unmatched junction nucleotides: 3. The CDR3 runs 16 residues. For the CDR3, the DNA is TGTGCCAGAAGCTTGGGGGACAGGGGAAAGAACACTGAAGCTTTCTTT. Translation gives CARSLGDRGKNTEAFF.

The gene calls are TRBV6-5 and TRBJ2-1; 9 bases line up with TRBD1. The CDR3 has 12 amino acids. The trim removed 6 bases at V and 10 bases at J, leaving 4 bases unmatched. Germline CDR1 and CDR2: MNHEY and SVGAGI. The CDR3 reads CASSLGTGEQFF. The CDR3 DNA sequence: TGTGCCAGCAGCTTGGGGACAGGGGAGCAGTTCTTC.

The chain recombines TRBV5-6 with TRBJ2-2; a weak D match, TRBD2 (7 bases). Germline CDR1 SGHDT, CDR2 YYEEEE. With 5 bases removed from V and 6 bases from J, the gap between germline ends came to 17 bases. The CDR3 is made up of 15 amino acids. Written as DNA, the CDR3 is TGTGCCAGCAGTGGGGGGGGCCGGCGAGCCGGGGAGCTGTTTTTT. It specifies CASSGGGRRAGELFF. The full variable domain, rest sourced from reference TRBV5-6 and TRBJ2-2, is DAGVTQSPTHLIKTRGQQVTLRCSPKSGHDTVSWYQQALGQGPQFIFQYYEEEERQRGNFPDRFSGHQFPNYSSELNVNALLLGDSALYLCASSGGGRRAGELFFGEGSRLTVL.

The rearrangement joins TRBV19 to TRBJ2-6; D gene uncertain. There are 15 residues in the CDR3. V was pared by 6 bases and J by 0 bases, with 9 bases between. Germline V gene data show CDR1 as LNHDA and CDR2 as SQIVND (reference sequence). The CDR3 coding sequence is TGTGCCAGTAGCCTGAGCCCCTCTGGGGCCAACGTCCTGACTTTC. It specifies CASSLSPSGANVLTF.

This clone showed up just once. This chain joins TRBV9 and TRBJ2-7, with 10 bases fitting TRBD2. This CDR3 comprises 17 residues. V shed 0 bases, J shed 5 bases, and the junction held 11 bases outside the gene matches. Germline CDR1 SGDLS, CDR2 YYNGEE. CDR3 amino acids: CASSVEASSGSVDEQYF. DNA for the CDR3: TGTGCCAGCAGCGTAGAGGCCTCTAGCGGGAGTGTCGACGAGCAGTACTTC.

The CDR3: CASSQSQGGADTQYF. The CDR3 nucleotides are TGCGCCAGCAGCCAATCACAGGGAGGGGCGGATACGCAGTATTTT. This chain connects TRBV4-1 to TRBJ2-3; possible D gene TRBD2, 7 bases. Germline CDR1 is MGHRA and CDR2 is YSYEKL. Trimming cost V 2 bases and J 6 bases, with 15 bases left between them. This CDR3 region has 15 residues.

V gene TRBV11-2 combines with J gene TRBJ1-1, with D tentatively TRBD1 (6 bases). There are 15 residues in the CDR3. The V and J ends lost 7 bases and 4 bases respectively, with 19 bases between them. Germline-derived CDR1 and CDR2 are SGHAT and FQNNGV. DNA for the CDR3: TGTGCCAGCACTGGAAACACAGGGAGGGGCACTGAAGCTTTCTTT. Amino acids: CASTGNTGRGTEAFF.

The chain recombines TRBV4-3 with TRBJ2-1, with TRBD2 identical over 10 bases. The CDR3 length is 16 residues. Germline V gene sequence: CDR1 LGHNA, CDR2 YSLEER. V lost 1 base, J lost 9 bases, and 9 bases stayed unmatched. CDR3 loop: CASSQAGTSVGGEQFF. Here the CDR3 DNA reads TGCGCCAGCAGCCAAGCCGGGACTAGCGTCGGGGGTGAGCAGTTCTTC.

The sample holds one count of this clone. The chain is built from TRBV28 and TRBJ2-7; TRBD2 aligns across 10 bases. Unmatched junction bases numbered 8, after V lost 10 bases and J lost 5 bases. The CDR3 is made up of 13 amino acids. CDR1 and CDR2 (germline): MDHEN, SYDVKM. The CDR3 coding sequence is TGTGCCACCGCTAGCGGGAGTGTCAACGAGCAGTACTTC. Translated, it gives CATASGSVNEQYF.

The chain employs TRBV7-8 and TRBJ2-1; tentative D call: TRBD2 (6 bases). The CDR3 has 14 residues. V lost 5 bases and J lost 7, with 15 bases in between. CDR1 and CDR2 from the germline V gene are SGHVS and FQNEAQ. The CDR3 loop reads CASSRLVEWNEQFF. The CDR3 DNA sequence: TGTGCCAGCAGCCGACTAGTCGAGTGGAATGAGCAGTTCTTC.

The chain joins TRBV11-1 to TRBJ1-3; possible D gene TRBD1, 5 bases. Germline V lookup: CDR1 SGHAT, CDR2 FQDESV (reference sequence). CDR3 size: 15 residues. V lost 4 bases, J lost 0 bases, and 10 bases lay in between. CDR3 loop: CASSWRQSSGNTIYF. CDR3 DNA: TGTGCCAGCAGCTGGAGACAGTCCTCTGGAAACACCATATATTTT.

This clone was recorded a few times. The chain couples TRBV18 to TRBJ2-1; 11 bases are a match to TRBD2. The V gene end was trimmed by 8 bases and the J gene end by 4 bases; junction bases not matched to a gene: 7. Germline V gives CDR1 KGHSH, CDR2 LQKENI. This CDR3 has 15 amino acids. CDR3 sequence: CASQEGLAVYNEQFF. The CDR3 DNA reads TGTGCCAGCCAGGAGGGACTAGCGGTTTACAATGAGCAGTTCTTC.

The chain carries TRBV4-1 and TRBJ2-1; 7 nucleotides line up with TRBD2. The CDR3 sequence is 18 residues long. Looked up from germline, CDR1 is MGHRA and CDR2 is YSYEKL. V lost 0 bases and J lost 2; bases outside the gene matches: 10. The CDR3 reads CASSQEGRGLGAYNEQFF. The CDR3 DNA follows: TGCGCCAGCAGCCAAGAAGGTCGTGGACTAGGGGCCTACAATGAGCAGTTCTTC.

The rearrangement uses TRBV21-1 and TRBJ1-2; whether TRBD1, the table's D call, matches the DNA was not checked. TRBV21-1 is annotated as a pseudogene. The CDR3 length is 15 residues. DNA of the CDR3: TGTGCCAGCAGCAAAGCCACAACCCTGATGGATGGCTACACCTTC. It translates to CASSKATTLMDGYTF.

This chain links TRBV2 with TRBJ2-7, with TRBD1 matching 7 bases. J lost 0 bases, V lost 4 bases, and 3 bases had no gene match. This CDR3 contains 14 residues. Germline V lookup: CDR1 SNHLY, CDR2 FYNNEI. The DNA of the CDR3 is TGTGCCAGCAGTGGGGACAGTAGCTCCTACGAGCAGTACTTC. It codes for CASSGDSSSYEQYF.

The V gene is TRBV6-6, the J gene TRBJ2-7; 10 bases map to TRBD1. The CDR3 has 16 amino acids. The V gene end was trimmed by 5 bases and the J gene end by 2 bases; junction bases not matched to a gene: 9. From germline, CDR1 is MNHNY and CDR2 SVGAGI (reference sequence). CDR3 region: CASSRPDRGPTYEQYF. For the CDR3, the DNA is TGTGCCAGCAGTCGACCAGACAGGGGGCCTACCTACGAGCAGTACTTC.

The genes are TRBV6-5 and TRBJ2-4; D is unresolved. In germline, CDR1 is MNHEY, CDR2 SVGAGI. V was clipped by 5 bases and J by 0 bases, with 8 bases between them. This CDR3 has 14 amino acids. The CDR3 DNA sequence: TGTGCCAGCAGTAATAGACTAGCCAAAAACATTCAGTACTTC. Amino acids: CASSNRLAKNIQYF.

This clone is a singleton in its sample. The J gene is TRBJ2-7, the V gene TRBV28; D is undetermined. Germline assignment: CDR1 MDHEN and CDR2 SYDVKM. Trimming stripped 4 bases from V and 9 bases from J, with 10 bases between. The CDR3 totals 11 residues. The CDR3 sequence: CASSSGPPQYF. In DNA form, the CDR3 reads TGTGCCAGCAGTTCTGGCCCTCCGCAGTACTTC.

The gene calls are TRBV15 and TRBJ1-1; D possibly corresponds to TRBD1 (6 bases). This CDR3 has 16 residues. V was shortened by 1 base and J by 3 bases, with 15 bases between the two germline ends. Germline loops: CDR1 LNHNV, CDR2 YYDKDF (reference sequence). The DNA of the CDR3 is TGTGCCACCAGCAGAGGGGTGACAGGACCAGACACTGAAGCTTTCTTT. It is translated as CATSRGVTGPDTEAFF.

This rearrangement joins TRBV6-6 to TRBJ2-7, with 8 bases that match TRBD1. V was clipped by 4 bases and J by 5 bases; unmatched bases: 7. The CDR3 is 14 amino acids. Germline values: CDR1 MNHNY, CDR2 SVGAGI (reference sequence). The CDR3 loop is CASSSGQALDEQYF. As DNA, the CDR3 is TGTGCCAGCAGTTCGGGACAGGCCCTCGACGAGCAGTACTTC.

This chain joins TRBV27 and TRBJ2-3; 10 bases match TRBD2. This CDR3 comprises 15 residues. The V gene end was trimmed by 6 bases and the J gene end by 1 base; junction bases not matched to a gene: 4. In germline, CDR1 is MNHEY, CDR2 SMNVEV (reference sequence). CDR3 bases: TGTGCCAGCAGGGGGGGACTAGCGCGCACAGATACGCAGTATTTT. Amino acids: CASRGGLARTDTQYF.

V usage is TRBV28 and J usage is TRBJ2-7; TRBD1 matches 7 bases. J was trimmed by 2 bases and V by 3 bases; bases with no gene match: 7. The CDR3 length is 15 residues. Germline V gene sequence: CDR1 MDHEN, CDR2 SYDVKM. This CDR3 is CASSFPDRVAYEQYF. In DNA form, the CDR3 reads TGTGCCAGCAGTTTCCCTGACAGGGTGGCCTACGAGCAGTACTTC.

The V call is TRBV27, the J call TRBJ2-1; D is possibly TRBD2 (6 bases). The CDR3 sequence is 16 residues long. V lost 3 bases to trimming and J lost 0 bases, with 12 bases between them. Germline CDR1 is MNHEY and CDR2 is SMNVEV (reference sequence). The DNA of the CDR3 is TGTGCCAGCAGTTTCGTAGCGGCCGACTCCTACAATGAGCAGTTCTTC. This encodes CASSFVAADSYNEQFF.

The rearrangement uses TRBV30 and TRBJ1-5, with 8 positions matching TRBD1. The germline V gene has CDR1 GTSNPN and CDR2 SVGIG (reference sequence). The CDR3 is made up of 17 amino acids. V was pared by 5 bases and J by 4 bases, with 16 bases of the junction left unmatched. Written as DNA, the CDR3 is TGTGCCTGGGGAGGGAAAGACAGGGGACCCCTAAATCAGCCCCAGCATTTT. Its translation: CAWGGKDRGPLNQPQHF.

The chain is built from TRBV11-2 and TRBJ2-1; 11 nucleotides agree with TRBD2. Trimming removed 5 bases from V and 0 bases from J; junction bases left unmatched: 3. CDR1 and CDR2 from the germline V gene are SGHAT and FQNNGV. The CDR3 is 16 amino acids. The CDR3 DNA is TGTGCCAGCAGCCTAACTAGCGGGAGCTCCTACAATGAGCAGTTCTTC. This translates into CASSLTSGSSYNEQFF.

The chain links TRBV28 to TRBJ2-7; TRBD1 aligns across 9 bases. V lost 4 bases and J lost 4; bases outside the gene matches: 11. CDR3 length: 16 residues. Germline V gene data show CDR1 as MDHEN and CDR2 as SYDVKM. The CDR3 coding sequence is TGTGCCAGCAGTTCGCCCCGGGACAGGGCGGTGTACGAGCAGTACTTC. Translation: CASSSPRDRAVYEQYF.